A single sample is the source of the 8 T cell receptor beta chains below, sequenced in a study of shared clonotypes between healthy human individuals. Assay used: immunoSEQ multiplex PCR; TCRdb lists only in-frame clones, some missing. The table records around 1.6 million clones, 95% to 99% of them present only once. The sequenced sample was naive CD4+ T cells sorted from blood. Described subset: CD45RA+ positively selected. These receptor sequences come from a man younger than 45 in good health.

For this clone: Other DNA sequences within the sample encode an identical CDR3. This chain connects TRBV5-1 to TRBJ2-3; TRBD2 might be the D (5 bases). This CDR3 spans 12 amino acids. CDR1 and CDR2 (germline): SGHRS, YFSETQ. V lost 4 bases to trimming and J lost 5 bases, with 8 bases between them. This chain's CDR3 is CASSLRVDTQYF. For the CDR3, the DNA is TGCGCCAGCAGCCTGCGGGTAGATACGCAGTATTTT.

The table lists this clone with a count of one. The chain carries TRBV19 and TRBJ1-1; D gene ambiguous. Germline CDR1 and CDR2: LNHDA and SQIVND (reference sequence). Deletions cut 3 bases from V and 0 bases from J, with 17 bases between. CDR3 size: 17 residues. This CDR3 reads CASSMADFRSMNTEAFF. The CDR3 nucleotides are TGTGCCAGTAGTATGGCGGACTTTCGGAGCATGAACACTGAAGCTTTCTTT.

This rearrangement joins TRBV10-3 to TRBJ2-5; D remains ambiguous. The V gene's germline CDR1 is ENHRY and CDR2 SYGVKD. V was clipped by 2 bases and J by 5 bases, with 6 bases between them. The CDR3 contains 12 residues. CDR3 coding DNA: TGTGCCATCAGTGAGGGGCCGGAGACCCAGTACTTC. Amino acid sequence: CAISEGPETQYF.

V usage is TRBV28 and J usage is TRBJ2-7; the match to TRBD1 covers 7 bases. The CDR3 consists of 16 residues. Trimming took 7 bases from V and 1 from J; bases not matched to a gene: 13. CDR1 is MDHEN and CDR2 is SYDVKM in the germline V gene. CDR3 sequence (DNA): TGTGCCAGCACCCCACAACCGGACAGGTCATCCTACGAGCAGTACTTC. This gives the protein CASTPQPDRSSYEQYF.

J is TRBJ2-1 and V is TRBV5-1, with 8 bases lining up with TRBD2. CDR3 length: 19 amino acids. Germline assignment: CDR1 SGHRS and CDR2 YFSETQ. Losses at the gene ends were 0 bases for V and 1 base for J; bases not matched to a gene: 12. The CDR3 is CASSLAKKLAGTSYNEQFF. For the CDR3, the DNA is TGCGCCAGCAGCTTGGCCAAGAAGTTAGCGGGAACTTCCTACAATGAGCAGTTCTTC.

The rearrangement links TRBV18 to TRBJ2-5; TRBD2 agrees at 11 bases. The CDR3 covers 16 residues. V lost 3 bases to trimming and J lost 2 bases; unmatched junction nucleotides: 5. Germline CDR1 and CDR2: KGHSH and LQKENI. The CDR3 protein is CASSPLAGGPQETQYF. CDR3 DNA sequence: TGTGCCAGCTCACCCTTAGCGGGAGGGCCGCAAGAGACCCAGTACTTC.

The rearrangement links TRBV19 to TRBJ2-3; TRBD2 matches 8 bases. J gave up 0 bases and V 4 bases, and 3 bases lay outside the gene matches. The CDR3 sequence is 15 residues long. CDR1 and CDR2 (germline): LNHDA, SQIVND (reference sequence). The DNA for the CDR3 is TGTGCCAGTAGTACCCGCGGGAGGAGCACAGATACGCAGTATTTT. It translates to CASSTRGRSTDTQYF.

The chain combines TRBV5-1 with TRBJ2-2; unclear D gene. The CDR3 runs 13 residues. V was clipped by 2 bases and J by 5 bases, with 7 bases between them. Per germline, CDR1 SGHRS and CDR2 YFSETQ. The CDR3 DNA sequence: TGCGCCAGCAGCTTAAAGGAAACCGGGGAGCTGTTTTTT. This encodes CASSLKETGELFF.